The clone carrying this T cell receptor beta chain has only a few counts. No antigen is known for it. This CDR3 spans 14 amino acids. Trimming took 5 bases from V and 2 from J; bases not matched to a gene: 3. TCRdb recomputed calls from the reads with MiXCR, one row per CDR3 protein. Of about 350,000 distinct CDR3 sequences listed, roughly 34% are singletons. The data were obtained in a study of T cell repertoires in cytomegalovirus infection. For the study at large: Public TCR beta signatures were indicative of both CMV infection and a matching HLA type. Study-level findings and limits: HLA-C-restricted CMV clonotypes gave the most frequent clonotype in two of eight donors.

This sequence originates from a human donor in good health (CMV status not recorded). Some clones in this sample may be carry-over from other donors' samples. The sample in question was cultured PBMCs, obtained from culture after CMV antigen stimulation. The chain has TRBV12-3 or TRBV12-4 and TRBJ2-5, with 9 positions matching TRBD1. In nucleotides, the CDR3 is TGTGCCAGCAGTATGGGACAGGGTCAAGAGACCCAGTACTTC. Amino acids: CASSMGQGQETQYF.